This TCR beta chain originates from a study of cytomegalovirus exposure and HLA in healthy donors. Study findings and constraints: Within an earlier analysis, most TCR beta V segments proved productive either about 87% or about 30% of the time. The authors reported that TCR beta sequences could predict HLA-A and HLA-B alleles. These predictions were accurate for most subjects in the first cohort. Researchers reported in a later analysis that common viral pathogens appeared linked to several top clusters.

Worth noting for this clone: Its antigen is undetermined.

The PCR employed 60 Vbeta primers together with 13 Jbeta primers. Assay: immunoSEQ multiplex PCR; the TCRdb copy retains only in-frame clones and omits some. The sample shows some 140,000 clones, over 65% of them seen only once. Sequenced input: PBMCs. The receptor's source is a woman aged 40 to 49 in good health and CMV-seronegative.

The CDR3 sequence: CASRETGGAFYGYTF. The DNA of the CDR3 is TGTGCCAGCAGAGAAACAGGGGGCGCATTCTATGGCTACACCTTC. V and J are TRBV6-5 and TRBJ1-2; TRBD1 agrees at 9 bases. J gave up 4 bases and V 6 bases, and 9 bases lay outside the gene matches. This CDR3 is 15 amino acids long. Per the germline V gene, CDR1 is MNHEY and CDR2 is SVGAGI.